This TCR beta chain came from a study of regulatory and conventional T cells in RAG deficiency. Study findings and constraints: Omenn CD25-high CD127-low cells may be activated cells, not true Tregs. Omenn patients showed >80% Treg-Tconv overlap and shorter CDR3 lengths.

Trimming took 3 bases from V and 0 from J, leaving 13 bases between them. In germline, CDR1 is MGHRA, CDR2 YSYEKL. This CDR3 has 16 amino acids. Points on this clone: The antigen is undetermined.

Assay: immunoSEQ multiplex PCR; the TCRdb copy retains only in-frame clones and omits some. The sample carries 6,500 to 7,000 clones, roughly four fifths recorded once. The same data also contributed to another study, on regulatory T cells. From that second work: The PCR used 52 TRBV and 13 TRBJ primers. Regulatory T cells showed the strongest V-J pair restriction and V/J gene skewing among patient repertoires.

The receptor's source is a human donor in good health. The sequenced material came from CD8+ T cells sorted from blood. The chain has TRBV4-1 and TRBJ2-3, with D perhaps being TRBD1 or TRBD2 (5 bases each). CDR3 in amino acids: CASSQERGPSTDTQYF. The CDR3 DNA reads as TGCGCCAGCAGCCAGGAGAGGGGTCCTAGCACAGATACGCAGTATTTT.